This passage covers 25 T cell receptor beta chains from one sample sequenced in a study of blood T cell repertoires in COVID-19. Method: immunoSEQ multiplex PCR; TCRdb's copy keeps in-frame clones and lacks some. The table includes 150,000 to 200,000 clones, roughly 87% detected once. Sequenced: PBMCs or T cells enriched from blood (not recorded which). Receptors originate from a woman in her 30s who had recovered from COVID-19.

The chain links TRBV27 to TRBJ1-1, with 9 bases identical to TRBD1. J lost 6 bases, V lost 6 bases, and 14 bases had no gene match. The CDR3 has 16 residues. The V gene's germline CDR1 is MNHEY and CDR2 SMNVEV (reference sequence). This chain's CDR3 is CASRSHPGQGSAEAFF. The CDR3 DNA reads TGTGCCAGCAGAAGCCACCCGGGACAGGGAAGCGCTGAAGCTTTCTTT.

V is TRBV5-1 and J is TRBJ1-2; D is possibly TRBD1 (5 bases). The germline V and J ends were trimmed by 4 bases and 0 bases, with 7 bases remaining between them. Germline V lookup: CDR1 SGHRS, CDR2 YFSETQ. The CDR3 contains 13 residues. The CDR3 sequence: CASSRQSNYGYTF. Here the CDR3 DNA reads TGCGCCAGCAGCCGACAGTCTAACTATGGCTACACCTTC. Full variable domain (remainder filled in from reference TRBV5-1 and TRBJ1-2): KAGVTQTPRYLIKTRGQQVTLSCSPISGHRSVSWYQQTPGQGLQFLFEYFSETQRNKGNFPGRFSGRQFSNSRSEMNVSTLELGDSALYLCASSRQSNYGYTFGSGTRLTVV.

CDR3 loop: CASSPQGSGRYGYTF. CDR3 sequence (DNA): TGTGCCAGCAGTCCCCAGGGCTCCGGACGCTATGGCTACACCTTC. The V and J genes are TRBV27 and TRBJ1-2, with D perhaps TRBD1 (5 bases). The germline V and J ends were trimmed by 5 bases and 4 bases, with 17 bases remaining between them. CDR3 length equals 15 residues. Germline assignment: CDR1 MNHEY and CDR2 SMNVEV (reference sequence).

The chain recombines TRBV4-3 with TRBJ1-2, with a weak D call TRBD1 (5 bases). V gave up 1 base and J gave up 4 bases, with 13 bases separating them. Germline V lookup: CDR1 LGHNA, CDR2 YSLEER. There are 15 residues in the CDR3. The CDR3 protein is CASSQAYTGLYGYTF. For the CDR3, the DNA is TGCGCCAGCAGCCAAGCATATACAGGTCTCTATGGCTACACCTTC.

The V gene is TRBV4-2, the J gene TRBJ1-6; D remains unclear. The CDR3 sequence is 17 residues long. The ends were cut back, 0 bases at V and 5 bases at J, with 14 bases in the middle. Germline CDR1 reads LGHNA; CDR2 reads YNFKEQ. CDR3 amino acids: CASSQDRQHTHNSPLHF. The CDR3 nucleotides read TGTGCCAGCAGCCAAGATCGCCAACACACCCATAATTCACCCCTCCACTTT.

This chain joins TRBV4-1 and TRBJ2-2; TRBD1 agrees at 11 bases. V was clipped by 2 bases and J by 6 bases; unmatched bases: 14. This CDR3 comprises 19 residues. Germline-derived CDR1 and CDR2 are MGHRA and YSYEKL. CDR3: CASSQRRDRGFMLSGELFF. For the CDR3, the DNA is TGCGCCAGCAGCCAACGACGGGACAGGGGGTTTATGCTTTCCGGGGAGCTGTTTTTT.

The chain has TRBV11-2 and TRBJ2-1, with a possible D match to TRBD2 (6 bases). Trimming took off 1 base at V and 15 bases at J, with 13 bases between the two ends. The CDR3 sequence is 12 residues long. The V gene's germline CDR1 is SGHAT and CDR2 FQNNGV. CDR3 sequence (DNA): TGTGCCAGCAGCTTAGGGGGGGACCGAAGGTTCTTC. Its protein product is CASSLGGDRRFF.

This clone was seen a few times. The chain carries TRBV9 and TRBJ1-6; D is possibly TRBD1 (5 bases). The CDR3 has 13 residues. The germline V gene encodes CDR1 SGDLS and CDR2 YYNGEE. Trimming took off 4 bases at V and 8 bases at J, with 10 bases between the two ends. The CDR3 is CASSPRRDSPLHF. In nucleotides, the CDR3 is TGTGCCAGCAGCCCCCGCAGGGATTCACCCCTCCACTTT. Full variable domain (remainder filled in from reference TRBV9 and TRBJ1-6): DSGVTQTPKHLITATGQRVTLRCSPRSGDLSVYWYQQSLDQGLQFLIQYYNGEERAKGNILERFSAQQFPDLHSELNLSSLELGDSALYFCASSPRRDSPLHFGNGTRLTVT.

The chain combines TRBV9 with TRBJ2-3; 10 nucleotides align to TRBD1. Trimming took 2 bases from V and 5 from J; bases not matched to a gene: 8. The germline V gene encodes CDR1 SGDLS and CDR2 YYNGEE. The CDR3 covers 16 residues. The CDR3 sequence is CASSVRGDRGLDTQYF. The CDR3 DNA is TGTGCCAGCAGCGTCAGAGGGGACAGGGGTTTAGATACGCAGTATTTT.

This sequence joins TRBV24-1 and TRBJ2-3, with 10 bases that match TRBD2. Trimming at V came to 2 bases and at J to 2 bases, leaving 3 bases not matched to a gene. The germline CDR1 and CDR2 sequences are KGHDR and SFDVKD. The CDR3 runs 16 residues. The CDR3 nucleotides are TGTGCCACCAGTGATTGGACTAGCGGTTACACAGATACGCAGTATTTT. Residues: CATSDWTSGYTDTQYF.

This clone appeared a single time. The chain links TRBV9 to TRBJ1-4; 8 bases line up with TRBD1. Unmatched junction bases numbered 7, after V lost 3 bases and J lost 3 bases. This CDR3 has 16 amino acids. The germline V gene has CDR1 SGDLS and CDR2 YYNGEE. The CDR3 DNA reads TGTGCCAGCAGCGCTCTGGGGACAGGCCCTAATGAAAAACTGTTTTTT. This translates into CASSALGTGPNEKLFF.

The V and J genes are TRBV20-1 and TRBJ2-7; 7 bases align to TRBD2. Germline V CDR1 and CDR2: DFQATT, SNEGSKA (reference sequence). V was clipped by 3 bases and J by 3 bases; unmatched bases: 5. The CDR3 extends over 13 amino acids. In nucleotides, the CDR3 is TGCAGTGCTAGTAGTTCGGGGGGCTACGAGCAGTACTTC. The encoded protein is CSASSSGGYEQYF.

The gene calls are TRBV5-1 and TRBJ2-4; D uncertain. CDR3 length: 15 residues. V lost 0 bases, J lost 8 bases, and 15 bases lay in between. Per the germline V gene, CDR1 is SGHRS and CDR2 is YFSETQ. The CDR3 protein is CASSLGPAARDIQYF. DNA for the CDR3: TGCGCCAGCAGCTTGGGACCAGCTGCCCGGGACATTCAGTACTTC. Full variable domain (rest looked up from reference TRBV5-1 and TRBJ2-4): KAGVTQTPRYLIKTRGQQVTLSCSPISGHRSVSWYQQTPGQGLQFLFEYFSETQRNKGNFPGRFSGRQFSNSRSEMNVSTLELGDSALYLCASSLGPAARDIQYFGAGTRLSVL.

The genes are TRBV6-2 or TRBV6-3 and TRBJ2-3, with unresolved D. The V end was cut by 3 bases, the J end by 6 bases, with 7 bases between. The CDR3 runs to 12 residues. The germline CDR1 and CDR2 sequences are MNHEY and SVGEGT. In DNA form, the CDR3 reads TGTGCCAGCAGTTATAGTGGTGATACGCAGTATTTT. Its protein is CASSYSGDTQYF.

This chain connects TRBV4-3 to TRBJ1-1, with 7 bases matching TRBD1. CDR1 and CDR2 (germline): LGHNA, YSLEER. Trimming cost V 4 bases and J 5 bases; bases outside gene matches: 7. CDR3 length: 14 amino acids. CDR3 amino acids: CASSLRDSPTEAFF. In DNA form, the CDR3 reads TGCGCCAGCAGCCTTCGGGACAGCCCGACTGAAGCTTTCTTT.

This sequence joins TRBV5-1 and TRBJ2-7, with 7 bases lining up with TRBD2. This CDR3 is 14 amino acids long. Germline values: CDR1 SGHRS, CDR2 YFSETQ. Trimming removed 3 bases from V and 9 bases from J; junction bases left unmatched: 12. The CDR3 DNA sequence: TGCGCCAGCAGCTCCGGACTAGAACTATCGGTGCAGTACTTC. It yields the protein CASSSGLELSVQYF.

The J gene is TRBJ1-5, the V gene TRBV19; the D gene is possibly TRBD1 (5 bases). This CDR3 comprises 15 residues. In germline, CDR1 is LNHDA, CDR2 SQIVND (reference sequence). V shed 0 bases and J shed 4 bases, with 10 bases lying between them. DNA of the CDR3: TGTGCCAGTAGTATAGATTCGACAGATAATCAGCCCCAGCATTTT. It encodes CASSIDSTDNQPQHF.

The chain recombines TRBV6-5 with TRBJ2-1; 7 nucleotides align to TRBD1. Germline V gene lookup returns CDR1 MNHEY and CDR2 SVGAGI. The CDR3 is 15 residues long. The junction had 14 bases not matched to a gene; V was cut back by 8 bases and J by 7 bases. The DNA for the CDR3 is TGTGCCAGCGGGCGAGAGACAGGGTTGTATAATGAGCAGTTCTTC. Translating gives CASGRETGLYNEQFF.

The V gene is TRBV10-1, the J gene TRBJ2-1; perhaps TRBD2 as D (6 bases). Trimming shortened V by 9 bases and J by 10 bases, and 28 bases separated the two germline ends. CDR1 and CDR2 from the germline V gene are WNHNN and SYGVQD (reference sequence). CDR3 size: 16 residues. The CDR3 reads CASLSWSREDFREQFF. The CDR3 nucleotides read TGCGCCAGTCTTTCGTGGTCCAGGGAGGATTTTCGGGAGCAGTTCTTC.

On this clone itself: An end of the junction differs from the germline gene, which may be a read error. The gene calls are TRBV7-9 and TRBJ1-1; D may be TRBD1 (5 bases). The length of the CDR3 is 12 residues. The V gene's germline CDR1 is SEHNR and CDR2 FQNEAQ (reference sequence). The CDR3 spells CASRLGTGGAFF. The CDR3 region has the DNA TGTGCCAGCAGGTTAGGGACCGGGGGAGCTTTCTTT.

Here the CDR3 DNA reads TGTGCCAGCAGAGGGACACCCCAAGAGACCCAGTACTTC. Translation gives CASRGTPQETQYF. The chain uses TRBV7-2 and TRBJ2-5, with a weak D call TRBD1 (6 bases). The V end lost 6 bases, the J end lost 1 base, and 9 bases lay between the germline ends. Germline CDR1 and CDR2: SGHTA and FQGNSA. The CDR3 length is 13 residues.

This chain connects TRBV6-2 or TRBV6-3 to TRBJ1-2, with a tentative D call TRBD1 (6 bases). In germline, CDR1 is MNHEY, CDR2 SVGEGT. This CDR3 has 12 residues. The V end was cut by 6 bases, the J end by 4 bases, with 9 bases between. The DNA for the CDR3 is TGTGCCAGCAGCCGGGACACCTATGGCTACACCTTC. Its protein product is CASSRDTYGYTF.

The chain is built from TRBV6-4 and TRBJ2-5; 11 bases are shared with TRBD2. With 2 bases clipped from V and 5 bases from J, the junction kept 19 bases outside the gene matches. Germline CDR1 and CDR2: MRHNA and SNTAGT. The CDR3 spans 20 residues. CDR3 DNA sequence: TGTGCCAGCAGTGACGAGATTAGCGGGAGGGGGGGCCGACGGCGGGAGACCCAGTACTTC. Translated: CASSDEISGRGGRRRETQYF.

V and J are TRBV7-3 and TRBJ2-3; D perhaps matches TRBD1 (6 bases). This CDR3 has 15 residues. V was cut by 2 bases and J by 0 bases, with 9 bases left in between. Germline V gene sequence: CDR1 SGHTA, CDR2 FQGTGA. The CDR3 loop is CASSLQGPSTDTQYF. CDR3 coding DNA: TGTGCCAGCAGCTTACAGGGGCCGAGCACAGATACGCAGTATTTT.

This chain connects TRBV25-1 to TRBJ1-2; 8 nucleotides agree with TRBD1. Unmatched junction bases numbered 6, after V lost 2 bases and J lost 7 bases. The germline V gene has CDR1 MGHDK and CDR2 SYGVNS. The CDR3 has 14 amino acids. The CDR3 region is CASSEHGQGGGYTF. The CDR3 coding sequence is TGTGCCAGCAGTGAACACGGACAGGGTGGTGGCTACACCTTC.